This TCR beta chain emerged from a study of identical twins (TCRdb year 2016). In the study overall: The study deep-sequenced TCR alpha and beta repertoires from monozygotic twins, unrelated adults of various ages and cord blood to test whether fetal clonotypes persist. To rule out contamination, replicate twin experiments were performed at different times with different library preparation protocols.

Points on this clonotype: No cognate antigen has been identified for it. Base qualities are missing; no much larger clone stands one base away.

Libraries were built with 5' RACE. This sample was sequenced with an Illumina HiSeq 2000. A universal primer binding site was added through template switching, and the final cDNA carried a unique molecular identifier so that TCR cDNA molecules could be counted accurately. Specific primers in the conserved constant-segment region were used to synthesize first-strand cDNA for the TCR alpha and beta chains. Each cDNA library was double barcoded, with a SMART-Mk sample barcode plus Illumina barcodes, to control for contamination. TruSeq adapter sequences and Illumina sample barcodes were added in two successive PCR steps. The TCR alpha and beta cDNA libraries were sequenced on the Illumina HiSeq platform using custom primers. On the study's bioinformatics: MiGEC was used to process raw reads and extract unique molecular identifiers, and MiXCR was used to find CDR3 positions. For each individual, recombination models were inferred using an EM algorithm with the repgenHMM and IGoR tools. Shared clonotype analysis was performed with the tcR package in R, normalizing sharing by the product of cloneset sizes. To study raw recombination without the effects of thymic and clonal selection, out-of-frame nonproductive sequences were analyzed. In-frame beta chains were kept once TCRdb had trimmed the public reads at Q25 with fastp and called clones with MiXCR. Each entry is one CDR3 protein sequence, shown with its most common DNA and genes. V and J calls and clone size were set by TCRdb, not the authors. The table for this sample lists approximately 680,000 distinct CDR3 sequences; about 7.1% of them were counted only once. The ten largest clones capture less than 2% of the sample.

Trimming leaves V shorter by 4 bases and J shorter by 5 bases, with the junction holding 7 bases beyond the gene matches. From its cysteine to its phenylalanine, the CDR3 spans 14 amino acids. CDR3 DNA is the only sequence kept; it has 42 bases, read in frame from the first base. The germline V gene provides CDR1 SQVTM and CDR2 ANQGSEA. All donors were healthy Caucasians. Three pairs of female monozygotic twins, all aged 18 to 29 years, were included in the twin cohort. RNA for TCR libraries was isolated from peripheral blood mononuclear cells. Overall results and qualifications from the work: Invariant T cells such as MAIT and iNKT could partly confound zero-insertion analyses, although diverse VJ usage argued against such confounding for most clonotypes. A weaker excess of twin sharing was found in beta out-of-frame sequences because the signal-to-noise ratio was lowered by fewer shared sequences. Fewer insertions were carried by abundant cord blood beta clonotypes, a similar but weaker trend appeared in young adult naive repertoires, and no such trend appeared in memory repertoires. Out-of-frame TCR alpha sharing in monozygotic twins was systematically underestimated by recombination models, whereas sharing between unrelated individuals was in agreement with the recombination models. Conclusions relied on cross-sectional statistical analysis, since the same donors could not be followed over many years. Out-of-frame TCR alpha sequences shared between twins showed an excess of low generation-probability sequences compared with coincidental sharing between unrelated individuals.

Another study also made use of these data, one on yellow fever vaccine responses in identical twins. The other study reports the following: According to the authors, in identical twins the way T cells responded to vaccination appeared partly convergent and partly personalized. In identical twins, the study followed T cell clones that responded to the vaccine with precision.

Material for sequencing was PBMCs. The clonotype was recovered from a woman aged 18-35 years in good health. The chain was built from TRBV29-1 and TRBJ2-7, with 11 junctional bases fitting TRBD1. The encoded CDR3 is CSVGPGQGVHEQYF. The DNA sequence is as follows: TGCAGCGTTGGCCCGGGACAGGGGGTGCACGAGCAGTACTTC.